This T cell receptor beta chain is drawn from a study of T-cell reconstitution after alpha-beta-depleted transplantation in children. This clonotype was observed a handful of times. This CDR3 is 13 amino acids long. The V end was cut by 3 bases, the J end by 4 bases, with 10 bases between. CDR1 and CDR2 from the germline V gene are SGHRS and YFSETQ. TCRbeta library preparation incorporated unique molecular identifiers. TCRdb independently ran MiXCR on the PCR reads; one entry per CDR3 protein. The repertoire consists of fewer than 550,000 distinct CDR3 sequences, with approximately 11% occurring once and the leading ten covering 4.5% to 6.5%.

V is TRBV5-1 and J is TRBJ1-1, with D unclear. The sequences come from PBMCs from the stem cell graft donor, collected from the stem cell graft. The receptor was isolated from a human donor who donated a stem cell graft to a child with acute myeloid leukemia. The CDR3 DNA is TGCGCCAGCAGCTACGAAGGGCTCACTGAAGCTTTCTTT. This sequence encodes CASSYEGLTEAFF.